This T cell receptor (beta chain) was recovered during a study of T cells in Graves' hyperthyroidism and ophthalmopathy. Points from the study as a whole: A 13 V-J model separated ophthalmopathy from stable hyperthyroidism. Most clonotypes expanded in thyroid above 0.001 were likewise present in blood.

The CDR3 length is 16 residues. The germline V gene has CDR1 SGHRS and CDR2 YFSETQ. Trimming cost V 3 bases and J 2 bases; bases outside gene matches: 1. This clonotype occurred a few times. Its antigen is unknown. Orbital computed tomography and thyroid ultrasound, together with serum TRAb and thyroxine and clinical symptoms, were used for diagnoses. Each 10 ml fresh peripheral blood draw supplied the PBMCs. TCR beta CDR3 regions were amplified from RNA. A first-round RT-PCR of the TCR CDR3 used the HTBI primer set. One entry per CDR3 protein, called by TCRdb with MiXCR from the multiplex PCR reads. The sample holds around 340,000 distinct CDR3 sequences, 15% to 20% seen once.

The specimen sequenced was blood. The chain carries TRBV5-1 and TRBJ2-2, with 13 bases that match TRBD2. This TCR was recovered from a woman aged 25 to 39 with Graves' hyperthyroidism that later progressed to Graves' ophthalmopathy. The CDR3 loop reads CASSWGLAGNTGELFF. CDR3 nucleotides: TGCGCCAGCAGCTGGGGACTAGCGGGAAACACCGGGGAGCTGTTTTTT. Full variable domain (outside the CDR3, taken from reference TRBV5-1 and TRBJ2-2): KAGVTQTPRYLIKTRGQQVTLSCSPISGHRSVSWYQQTPGQGLQFLFEYFSETQRNKGNFPGRFSGRQFSNSRSEMNVSTLELGDSALYLCASSWGLAGNTGELFFGEGSRLTVL.